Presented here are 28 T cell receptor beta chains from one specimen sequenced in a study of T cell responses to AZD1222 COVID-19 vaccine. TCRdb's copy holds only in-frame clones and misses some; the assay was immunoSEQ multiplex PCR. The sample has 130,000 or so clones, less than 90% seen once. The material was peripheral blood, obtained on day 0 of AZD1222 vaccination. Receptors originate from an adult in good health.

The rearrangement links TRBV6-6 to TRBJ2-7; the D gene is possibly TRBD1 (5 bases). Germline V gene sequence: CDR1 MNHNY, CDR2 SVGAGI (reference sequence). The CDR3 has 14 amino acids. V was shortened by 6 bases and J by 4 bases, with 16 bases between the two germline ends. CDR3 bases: TGTGCCAGCAGACTGTGGACATCTACGTACGAGCAGTACTTC. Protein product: CASRLWTSTYEQYF.

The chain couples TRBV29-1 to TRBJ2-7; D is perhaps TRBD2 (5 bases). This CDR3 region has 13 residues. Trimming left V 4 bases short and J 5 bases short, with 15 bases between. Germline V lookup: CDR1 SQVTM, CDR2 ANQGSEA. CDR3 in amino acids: CSVVGLATNEQYF. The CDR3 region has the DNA TGCAGCGTTGTTGGGCTAGCCACAAACGAGCAGTACTTC.

DNA for the CDR3: TGTGCCAGCTGGGGTTGGGGCCCCGAAACTGAAGCTTTCTTT. Translated: CASWGWGPETEAFF. The V and J genes are TRBV6-5 and TRBJ1-1; TRBD1 might be the D (5 bases). Germline V gives CDR1 MNHEY, CDR2 SVGAGI. The V gene lost 8 bases and the J gene lost 5 bases, with 18 bases spanning the gap. This CDR3 comprises 14 residues.

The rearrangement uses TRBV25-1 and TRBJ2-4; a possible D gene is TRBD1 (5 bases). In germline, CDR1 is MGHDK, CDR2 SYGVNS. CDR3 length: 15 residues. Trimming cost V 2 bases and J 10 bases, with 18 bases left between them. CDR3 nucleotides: TGTGCCAGCAGTGAAACAGGTACCCTGGGTAGTATTCAGTACTTC. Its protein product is CASSETGTLGSIQYF.

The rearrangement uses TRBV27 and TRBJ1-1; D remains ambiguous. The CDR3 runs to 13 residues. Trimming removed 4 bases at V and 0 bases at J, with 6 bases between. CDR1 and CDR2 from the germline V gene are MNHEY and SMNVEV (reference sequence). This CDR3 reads CASSSSMNTEAFF. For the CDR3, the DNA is TGTGCCAGCAGTTCCTCAATGAACACTGAAGCTTTCTTT.

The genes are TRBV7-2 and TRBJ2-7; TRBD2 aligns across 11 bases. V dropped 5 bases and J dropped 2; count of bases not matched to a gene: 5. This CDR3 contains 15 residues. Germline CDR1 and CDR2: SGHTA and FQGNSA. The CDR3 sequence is CASSPRLAGTYEQYF. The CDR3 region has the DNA TGTGCCAGCAGCCCCAGACTAGCGGGAACCTACGAGCAGTACTTC.

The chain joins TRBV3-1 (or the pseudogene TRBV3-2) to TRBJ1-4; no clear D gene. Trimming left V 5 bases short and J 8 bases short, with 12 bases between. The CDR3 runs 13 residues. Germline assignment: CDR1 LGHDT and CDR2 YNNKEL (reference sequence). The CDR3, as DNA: TGTGCCAGCAGCTTCCGGGGTGCCGAAAAACTGTTTTTT. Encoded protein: CASSFRGAEKLFF.

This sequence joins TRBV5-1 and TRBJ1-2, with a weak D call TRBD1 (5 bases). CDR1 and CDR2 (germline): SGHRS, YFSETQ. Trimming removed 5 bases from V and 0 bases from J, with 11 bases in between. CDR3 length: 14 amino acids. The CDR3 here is CASSSSGTNYGYTF. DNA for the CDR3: TGCGCCAGCAGTTCATCAGGGACTAACTATGGCTACACCTTC. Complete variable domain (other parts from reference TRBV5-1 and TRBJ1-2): KAGVTQTPRYLIKTRGQQVTLSCSPISGHRSVSWYQQTPGQGLQFLFEYFSETQRNKGNFPGRFSGRQFSNSRSEMNVSTLELGDSALYLCASSSSGTNYGYTFGSGTRLTVV.

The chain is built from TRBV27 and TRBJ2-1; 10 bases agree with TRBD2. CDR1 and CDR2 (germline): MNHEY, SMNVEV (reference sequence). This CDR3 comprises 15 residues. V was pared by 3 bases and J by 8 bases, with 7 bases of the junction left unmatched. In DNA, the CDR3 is TGTGCCAGCAGTTTTAGTCTAGCGGGAGACCATGAGCAGTTCTTC. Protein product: CASSFSLAGDHEQFF.

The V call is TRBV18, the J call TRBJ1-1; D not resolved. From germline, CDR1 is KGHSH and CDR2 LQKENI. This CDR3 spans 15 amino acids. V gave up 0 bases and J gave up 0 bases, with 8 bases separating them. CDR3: CASSPPLLMNTEAFF. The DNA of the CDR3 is TGTGCCAGCTCACCACCGCTCCTGATGAACACTGAAGCTTTCTTT. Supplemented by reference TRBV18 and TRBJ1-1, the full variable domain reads NAGVMQNPRHLVRRRGQEARLRCSPMKGHSHVYWYRQLPEEGLKFMVYLQKENIIDESGMPKERFSAEFPKEGPSILRIQQVVRGDSAAYFCASSPPLLMNTEAFFGQGTRLTVV.

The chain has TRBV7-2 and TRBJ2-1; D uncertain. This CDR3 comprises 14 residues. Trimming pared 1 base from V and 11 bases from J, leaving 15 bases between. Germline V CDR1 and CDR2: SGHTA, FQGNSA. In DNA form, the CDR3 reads TGTGCCAGCAGCTTAGGACTCGACTTGGGGAAGCAGTTCTTC. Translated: CASSLGLDLGKQFF.

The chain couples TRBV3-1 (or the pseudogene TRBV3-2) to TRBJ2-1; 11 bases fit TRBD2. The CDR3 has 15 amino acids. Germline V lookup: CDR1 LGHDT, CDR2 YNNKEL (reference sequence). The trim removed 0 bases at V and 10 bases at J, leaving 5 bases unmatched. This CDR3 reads CASSQELAGEHEQFF. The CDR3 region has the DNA TGTGCCAGCAGCCAAGAACTAGCGGGAGAACACGAGCAGTTCTTC.

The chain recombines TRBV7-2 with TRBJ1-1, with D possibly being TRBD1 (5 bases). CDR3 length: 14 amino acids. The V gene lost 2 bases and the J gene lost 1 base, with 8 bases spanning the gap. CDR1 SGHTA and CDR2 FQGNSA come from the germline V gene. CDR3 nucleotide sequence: TGTGCCAGCAGCTTACAGGGATCGAACACTGAAGCTTTCTTT. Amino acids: CASSLQGSNTEAFF.

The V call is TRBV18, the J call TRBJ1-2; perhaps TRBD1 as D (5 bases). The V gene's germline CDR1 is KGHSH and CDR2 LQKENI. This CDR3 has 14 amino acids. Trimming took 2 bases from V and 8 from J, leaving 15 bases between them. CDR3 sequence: CASSPSKGRAGYTF. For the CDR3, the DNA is TGTGCCAGCTCACCATCGAAAGGCAGGGCGGGCTACACCTTC.

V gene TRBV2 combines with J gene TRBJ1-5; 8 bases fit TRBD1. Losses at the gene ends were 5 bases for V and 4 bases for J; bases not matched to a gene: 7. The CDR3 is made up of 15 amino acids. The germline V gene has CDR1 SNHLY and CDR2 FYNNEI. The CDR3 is CASSLSTGANQPQHF. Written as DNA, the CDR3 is TGTGCCAGCAGTCTCTCGACAGGGGCAAATCAGCCCCAGCATTTT.

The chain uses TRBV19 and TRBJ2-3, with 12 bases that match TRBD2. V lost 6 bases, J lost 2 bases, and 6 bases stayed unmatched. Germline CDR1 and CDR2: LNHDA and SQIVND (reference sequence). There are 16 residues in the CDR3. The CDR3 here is CASRNRTSGTTDTQYF. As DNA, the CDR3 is TGTGCCAGTAGGAATCGGACTAGCGGGACCACAGATACGCAGTATTTT.

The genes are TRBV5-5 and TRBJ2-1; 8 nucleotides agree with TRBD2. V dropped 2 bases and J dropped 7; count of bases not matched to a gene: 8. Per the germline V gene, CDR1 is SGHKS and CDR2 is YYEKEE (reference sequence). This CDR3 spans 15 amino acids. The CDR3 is CASSFGGAWRNEQFF. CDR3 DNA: TGTGCCAGCAGCTTCGGGGGGGCATGGAGGAATGAGCAGTTCTTC.

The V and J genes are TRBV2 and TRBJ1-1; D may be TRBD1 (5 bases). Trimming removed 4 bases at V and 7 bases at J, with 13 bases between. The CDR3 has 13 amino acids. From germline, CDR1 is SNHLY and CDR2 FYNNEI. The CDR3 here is CASSADLGHEAFF. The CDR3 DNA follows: TGTGCCAGCAGTGCAGACTTGGGGCATGAAGCTTTCTTT.

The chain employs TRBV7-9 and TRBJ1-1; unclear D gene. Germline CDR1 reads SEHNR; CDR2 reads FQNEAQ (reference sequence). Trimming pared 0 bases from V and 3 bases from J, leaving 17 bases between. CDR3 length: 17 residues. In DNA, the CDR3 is TGTGCCAGCAGCTTAGCGCCGGGAGAGTCGGAGGACACTGAAGCTTTCTTT. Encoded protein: CASSLAPGESEDTEAFF. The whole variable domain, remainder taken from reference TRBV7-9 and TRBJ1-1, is DTGVSQNPRHKITKRGQNVTFRCDPISEHNRLYWYRQTLGQGPEFLTYFQNEAQLEKSRLLSDRFSAERPKGSFSTLEIQRTEQGDSAMYLCASSLAPGESEDTEAFFGQGTRLTVV.

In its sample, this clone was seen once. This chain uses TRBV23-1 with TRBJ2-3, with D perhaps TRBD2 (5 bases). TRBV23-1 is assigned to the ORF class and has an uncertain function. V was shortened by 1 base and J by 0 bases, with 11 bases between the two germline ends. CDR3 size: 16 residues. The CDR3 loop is CASSQFPAESTDTQYF. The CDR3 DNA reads TGCGCCAGCAGTCAATTTCCAGCGGAGAGCACAGATACGCAGTATTTT.

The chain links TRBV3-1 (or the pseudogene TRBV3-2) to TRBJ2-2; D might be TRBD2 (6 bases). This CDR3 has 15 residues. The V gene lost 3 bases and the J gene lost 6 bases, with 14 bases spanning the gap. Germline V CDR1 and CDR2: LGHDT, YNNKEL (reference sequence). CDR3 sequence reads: CASSQLEGGPGELFF. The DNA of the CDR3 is TGTGCCAGCAGCCAGCTTGAAGGAGGGCCCGGGGAGCTGTTTTTT.

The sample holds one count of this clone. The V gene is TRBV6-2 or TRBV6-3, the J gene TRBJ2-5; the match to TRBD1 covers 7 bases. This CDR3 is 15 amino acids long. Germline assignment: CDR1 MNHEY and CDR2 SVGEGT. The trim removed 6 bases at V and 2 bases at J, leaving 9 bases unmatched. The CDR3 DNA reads TGTGCCAGCAGCCTGATGACAGGGCAACAAGAGACCCAGTACTTC. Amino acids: CASSLMTGQQETQYF.

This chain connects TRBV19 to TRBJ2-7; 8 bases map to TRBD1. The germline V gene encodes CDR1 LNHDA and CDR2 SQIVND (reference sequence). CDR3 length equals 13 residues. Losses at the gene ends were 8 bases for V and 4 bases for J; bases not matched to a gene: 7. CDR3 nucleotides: TGTGCCAGTTCGGACAGGGAAGGGTACGAGCAGTACTTC. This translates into CASSDREGYEQYF. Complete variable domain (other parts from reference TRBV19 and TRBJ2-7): DGGITQSPKYLFRKEGQNVTLSCEQNLNHDAMYWYRQDPGQGLRLIYYSQIVNDFQKGDIAEGYSVSREKKESFPLTVTSAQKNPTAFYLCASSDREGYEQYFGPGTRLTVT.

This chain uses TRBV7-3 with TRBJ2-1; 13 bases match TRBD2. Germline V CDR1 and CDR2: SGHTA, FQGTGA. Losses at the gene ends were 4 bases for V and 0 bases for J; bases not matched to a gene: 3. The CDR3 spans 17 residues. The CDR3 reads CASSSTSGGSSYNEQFF. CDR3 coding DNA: TGTGCCAGCAGCTCGACTAGCGGGGGGAGCTCCTACAATGAGCAGTTCTTC.

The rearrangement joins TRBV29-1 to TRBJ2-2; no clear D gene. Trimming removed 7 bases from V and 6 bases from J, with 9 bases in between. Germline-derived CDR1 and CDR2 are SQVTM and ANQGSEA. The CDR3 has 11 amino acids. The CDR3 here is CSGVGAGELFF. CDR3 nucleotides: TGCAGCGGGGTTGGGGCCGGGGAGCTGTTTTTT.

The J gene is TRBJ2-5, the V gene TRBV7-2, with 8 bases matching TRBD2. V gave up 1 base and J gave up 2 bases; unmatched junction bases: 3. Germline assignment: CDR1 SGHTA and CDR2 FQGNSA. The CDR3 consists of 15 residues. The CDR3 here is CASSLVLAVQETQYF. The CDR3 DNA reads TGTGCCAGCAGCTTAGTACTAGCGGTACAAGAGACCCAGTACTTC. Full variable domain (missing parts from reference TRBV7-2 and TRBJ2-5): GAGVSQSPSNKVTEKGKDVELRCDPISGHTALYWYRQSLGQGLEFLIYFQGNSAPDKSGLPSDRFSAERTGGSVSTLTIQRTQQEDSAVYLCASSLVLAVQETQYFGPGTRLLVL.

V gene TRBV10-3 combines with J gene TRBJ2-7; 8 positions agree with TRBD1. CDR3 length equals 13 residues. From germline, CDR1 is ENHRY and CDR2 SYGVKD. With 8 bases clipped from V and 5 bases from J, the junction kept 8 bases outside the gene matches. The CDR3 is CAIWTGMNDEQYF. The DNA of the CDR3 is TGTGCCATCTGGACAGGGATGAACGACGAGCAGTACTTC.

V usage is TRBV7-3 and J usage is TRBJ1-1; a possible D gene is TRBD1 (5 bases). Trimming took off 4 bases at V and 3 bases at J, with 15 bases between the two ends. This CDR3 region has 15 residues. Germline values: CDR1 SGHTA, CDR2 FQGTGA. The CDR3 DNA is TGTGCCAGCAGCTCGAGGGCGGGACCTGACACTGAAGCTTTCTTT. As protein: CASSSRAGPDTEAFF.